This is a list of T cell receptor beta chains from one sample in a study of shared clonotypes between healthy human individuals. Generated by immunoSEQ multiplex PCR, the TCRdb table keeps only in-frame clones and is missing some. The profile covers a few hundred thousand clones, with approximately 97% appearing a single time and 0.045% to 0.06% taken by the ten largest. The sample was naive CD4+ T cells sorted from blood. The receptors shown here come from a woman between 25 and 40 years old in good health. The CDR3 runs from the conserved cysteine through the conserved F or W. A D gene is named only where the DNA matches it firmly. Rows may omit the clone size; those that give it use once, few, many or a size class.

d_gene: .
v_gene: TRBV5-1
abundance: .
j_gene: TRBJ2-3
CDR3nt: TGCGCCAGCAGCTTGGCGGCAGCTGAGACAGATACGCAGTATTTT
CDR3aa: CASSLAAAETDTQYF

d_gene: .
v_gene: TRBV2
abundance: .
j_gene: TRBJ2-1
CDR3nt: TGTGCCACTCTTTACGCCGGGGTGGGGGCTTCGGGTGAGCAGTTCTTC
CDR3aa: CATLYAGVGASGEQFF

d_gene: .
v_gene: TRBV19
abundance: .
j_gene: TRBJ1-4
CDR3nt: TGTGCCAGTCAACCAGAGGGGCCCTTCTCAGCATCTAATGAAAAACTGTTTTTT
CDR3aa: CASQPEGPFSASNEKLFF

d_gene: TRBD1
v_gene: TRBV19
abundance: .
j_gene: TRBJ2-3
CDR3nt: TGTGCCAGTAGTCAATATGGGGACAGACAGGGTTGGGTTACGCAGTATTTT
CDR3aa: CASSQYGDRQGWVTQYF

d_gene: .
v_gene: TRBV20-1
abundance: .
j_gene: TRBJ1-1
CDR3nt: TGCAGTGCCCGGCTGAACACTGAAGCTTTCTTT
CDR3aa: CSARLNTEAFF

d_gene: .
v_gene: TRBV5-8
abundance: .
j_gene: TRBJ2-1
CDR3nt: TGTGCCAGCAGCTTGACTTCAAGCTCCTACAATGAGCAGTTCTTC
CDR3aa: CASSLTSSSYNEQFF

d_gene: .
v_gene: TRBV28
abundance: .
j_gene: TRBJ2-7
CDR3nt: TGTGCCAGCAGTCACGGACAGTCACACTACGAGCAGTACTTC
CDR3aa: CASSHGQSHYEQYF

d_gene: .
v_gene: TRBV5-1
abundance: .
j_gene: TRBJ2-5
CDR3nt: TGCGCCAGCAGCTCGGGACGGTTTGGGGAGACCCAGTACTTC
CDR3aa: CASSSGRFGETQYF

d_gene: TRBD1
v_gene: TRBV7-9
abundance: .
j_gene: TRBJ1-2
CDR3nt: TGTGCCAGCAGTACAATCCCGACAGGGGACTATGGCTACACCTTC
CDR3aa: CASSTIPTGDYGYTF

d_gene: .
v_gene: TRBV10-2
abundance: .
j_gene: TRBJ2-6
CDR3nt: TGCGCCAGCAGTGTTGCCTCTGGGGCCAACGTCCTGACTTTC
CDR3aa: CASSVASGANVLTF

d_gene: TRBD2
v_gene: TRBV5-1
abundance: .
j_gene: TRBJ2-3
CDR3nt: TGCGCCAGCAGCTCCATAGCGGGAGAGCCAGATACGCAGTATTTT
CDR3aa: CASSSIAGEPDTQYF

d_gene: .
v_gene: TRBV5-4
abundance: .
j_gene: TRBJ2-1
CDR3nt: TGTGCCAGCAGCCTACAAACAGGGTTCAATGAGCAGTTCTTC
CDR3aa: CASSLQTGFNEQFF

d_gene: .
v_gene: TRBV15
abundance: .
j_gene: TRBJ2-5
CDR3nt: TGTGCCACCAGCAGAGGACAGCTCCAAGAGACCCAGTACTTC
CDR3aa: CATSRGQLQETQYF

d_gene: TRBD2
v_gene: TRBV6-5
abundance: .
j_gene: TRBJ2-7
CDR3nt: TGTGCCAGCAGCATACTAGCGGGAGGGCCCTACGAGCAGTACTTC
CDR3aa: CASSILAGGPYEQYF

d_gene: TRBD2
v_gene: TRBV28
abundance: .
j_gene: TRBJ2-2
CDR3nt: TGTGCCAGCAGGATTAGCGGGGGAAACACCGGGGAGCTGTTTTTT
CDR3aa: CASRISGGNTGELFF

d_gene: TRBD1
v_gene: TRBV19
abundance: .
j_gene: TRBJ2-6
CDR3nt: TGTGCCAGTAGTATCGGACAGGGCCCCTCTGGGGCCAACGTCCTGACTTTC
CDR3aa: CASSIGQGPSGANVLTF

d_gene: .
v_gene: TRBV4-2
abundance: .
j_gene: TRBJ1-3
CDR3nt: TGTGCCAGCAGCCAAGGTGGGACCGGAAACACCATATATTTT
CDR3aa: CASSQGGTGNTIYF

d_gene: .
v_gene: TRBV19
abundance: .
j_gene: TRBJ2-2
CDR3nt: TGTGCCAGTAGTTCTCCCATGGGGCCTTCCACCGGGGAGCTGTTTTTT
CDR3aa: CASSSPMGPSTGELFF

d_gene: .
v_gene: TRBV7-9
abundance: .
j_gene: TRBJ2-2
CDR3nt: TGTGCCAGCAGCTTTGACATTACCGGGGAGCTGTTTTTT
CDR3aa: CASSFDITGELFF

d_gene: TRBD1
v_gene: TRBV5-1
abundance: .
j_gene: TRBJ1-2
CDR3nt: TGCGCCAGCAGCTTGGATGGACAGGGGGCGTCTAACTATGGCTACACCTTC
CDR3aa: CASSLDGQGASNYGYTF

d_gene: .
v_gene: TRBV10-3
abundance: .
j_gene: TRBJ1-5
CDR3nt: TGTGCCATCAGTGACAGTAATCAGCCCCAGCATTTT
CDR3aa: CAISDSNQPQHF

d_gene: TRBD1
v_gene: TRBV19
abundance: .
j_gene: TRBJ1-5
CDR3nt: TGTGCCAGTAGTACGCAGACAGGGAAAGCAGATCAGCCCCAGCATTTT
CDR3aa: CASSTQTGKADQPQHF

d_gene: .
v_gene: TRBV12-2
abundance: .
j_gene: TRBJ2-5
CDR3nt: TGTGCAAGTCGTTTACCCCCTGGGAGCAGCCAAGAGACCCAGTACTTC
CDR3aa: CASRLPPGSSQETQYF

d_gene: .
v_gene: TRBV11-2
abundance: .
j_gene: TRBJ1-2
CDR3nt: TGTGCCAGCAGCCCGTTGGGACTTCGGGGCTACACCTTC
CDR3aa: CASSPLGLRGYTF

d_gene: TRBD1
v_gene: TRBV9
abundance: .
j_gene: TRBJ2-3
CDR3nt: TGTGCCAGCAGCGTGGGACAGGTCCCAGATACGCAGTATTTT
CDR3aa: CASSVGQVPDTQYF

d_gene: TRBD2
v_gene: TRBV7-3
abundance: .
j_gene: TRBJ2-7
CDR3nt: TGTGCCAGCAGCTCCGGGGAGGGCACCTACGAGCAGTACTTC
CDR3aa: CASSSGEGTYEQYF

d_gene: .
v_gene: TRBV6-1
abundance: .
j_gene: TRBJ2-7
CDR3nt: TGTGCCAGCAGTGATTACCCCGGCCGCTACGAGCAGTACTTC
CDR3aa: CASSDYPGRYEQYF

d_gene: .
v_gene: TRBV18
abundance: .
j_gene: TRBJ1-5
CDR3nt: TGTGCCAGCTCACCATCCGGGGATCAGCCCCAGCATTTT
CDR3aa: CASSPSGDQPQHF

d_gene: .
v_gene: TRBV28
abundance: .
j_gene: TRBJ1-3
CDR3nt: TGTGCCAGCAGTTTCCAAACGGGAAGATTTATCTCTGGAAACACCATATATTTT
CDR3aa: CASSFQTGRFISGNTIYF

d_gene: .
v_gene: TRBV7-2
abundance: once
j_gene: TRBJ1-4
CDR3nt: TGTGCCAGCAGCAAAGCAGTTAATGAAAAACTGTTTTTT
CDR3aa: CASSKAVNEKLFF

d_gene: .
v_gene: TRBV7-3
abundance: .
j_gene: TRBJ2-7
CDR3nt: TGTGCCAGCAGCTTATTAGGGGCGGGCTACGAGCAGTACTTC
CDR3aa: CASSLLGAGYEQYF

d_gene: .
v_gene: TRBV19
abundance: .
j_gene: TRBJ2-2
CDR3nt: TGTGCCAGTAGTATTAGGGCAGATAACACCGGGGAGCTGTTTTTT
CDR3aa: CASSIRADNTGELFF

d_gene: .
v_gene: TRBV29-1
abundance: .
j_gene: TRBJ1-2
CDR3nt: TGCAGCGTGATGGTTGGGGGTGGCTACACCTTC
CDR3aa: CSVMVGGGYTF

d_gene: .
v_gene: TRBV27
abundance: .
j_gene: TRBJ2-7
CDR3nt: TGTGCCAGCAGTTTTAGGGAGAAGGCGGTGCAGTACTTC
CDR3aa: CASSFREKAVQYF

d_gene: .
v_gene: TRBV7-2
abundance: .
j_gene: TRBJ2-7
CDR3nt: TGTGCCAGCAGCTCCACCTCTGTGATAGCTTGGGGTGAGCAGTACTTC
CDR3aa: CASSSTSVIAWGEQYF